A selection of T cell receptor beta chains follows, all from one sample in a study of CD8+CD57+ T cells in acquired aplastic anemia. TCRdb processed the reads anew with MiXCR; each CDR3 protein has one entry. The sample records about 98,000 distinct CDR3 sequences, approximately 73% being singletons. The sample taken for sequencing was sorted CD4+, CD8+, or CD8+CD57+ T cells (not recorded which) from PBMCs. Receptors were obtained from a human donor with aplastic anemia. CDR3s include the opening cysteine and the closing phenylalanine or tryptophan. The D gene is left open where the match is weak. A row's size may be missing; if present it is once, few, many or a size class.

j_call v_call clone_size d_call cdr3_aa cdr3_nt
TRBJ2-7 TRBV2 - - CASSPGRSVDEQYF TGTGCCAGCAGCCCTGGACGGTCGGTGGACGAGCAGTACTTC
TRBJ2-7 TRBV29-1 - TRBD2 CSVDPAGSYEQYF TGCAGCGTTGACCCAGCGGGAAGCTACGAGCAGTACTTC
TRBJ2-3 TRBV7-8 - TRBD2 CASSLSSGAPPDTQYF TGTGCCAGCAGCTTATCTAGCGGAGCCCCCCCAGATACGCAGTATTTT
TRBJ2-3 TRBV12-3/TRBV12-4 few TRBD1 CASSGGTGGADTQYF TGTGCCAGCAGCGGAGGGACAGGGGGCGCAGATACGCAGTATTTT
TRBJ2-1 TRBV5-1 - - CASSLNGGQSVVQFF TGCGCCAGCAGCTTGAATGGGGGCCAGTCCGTGGTGCAGTTCTTC
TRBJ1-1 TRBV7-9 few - CASSTEGVGTEAFF TGTGCCAGCAGCACAGAAGGGGTCGGCACTGAAGCTTTCTTT
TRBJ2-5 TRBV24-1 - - CATSEGGAPETQYF TGTGCCACCAGTGAGGGGGGGGCCCCCGAGACCCAGTACTTC
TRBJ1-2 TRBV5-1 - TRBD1 CASSILTGSYGYTF TGCGCCAGCAGCATCCTGACAGGGAGCTATGGCTACACCTTC
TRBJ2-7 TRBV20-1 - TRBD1 CSAGTGGSYEQYF TGCAGTGCTGGGACAGGGGGGAGCTACGAGCAGTACTTC
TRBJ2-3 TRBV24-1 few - CATRTSTDTQYF TGTGCCACCAGGACGAGCACAGATACGCAGTATTTT